The source of this TCR beta chain is a study of blood T cell repertoires in COVID-19. Study information: Some COVID-19 samples were acute and others convalescent; all came from the United States, Italy and Spain. Nucleic acid was either cDNA or gDNA, and it came from T cells, B-cell-depleted T cells, or PBMCs.

The authors' processing: Amplified reference gene primers provided the basis for estimating nucleated cell counts. The repertoire was sequenced with immunoSEQ multiplex PCR; TCRdb's copy has only in-frame clones and lacks some. That table is the source of V, J and clone size, and D and trimming were worked out from the DNA. The sample yields some 270,000 clones, around nine tenths seen once. CDR3 length: 15 residues. V lost 7 bases, J lost 1 base, and 15 bases lay in between. Per germline, CDR1 SNHLY and CDR2 FYNNEI. The sample consisted of peripheral blood. The gene calls are TRBV2 and TRBJ2-3; D remains unclear. This receptor was taken from a man aged 25-45 years with acute or convalescent COVID-19. This CDR3 is CASKRLVAGTDTQYF. The CDR3 DNA is TGTGCCAGCAAAAGACTTGTGGCGGGCACAGATACGCAGTATTTT.